This record covers a single T cell receptor (beta chain). Its antigen is unknown. These data are taken from a study of blood T cells in healthy people across ages. Alongside a J-beta primer mix, a sample-barcoded 5' primer served in a second PCR lasting 7 to 11 cycles. Every sample gave at least 3 million paired-end reads containing CDR3. TCRdb analysed the 5' RACE reads with MiXCR anew, one entry per CDR3 protein. Among 1.5 million or so distinct CDR3 sequences, roughly 40% were seen once, and the ten largest hold 6.5% to 10%. This CDR3 is 14 amino acids long. Germline V gene sequence: CDR1 LNHNV, CDR2 YYDKDF (reference sequence). V lost 3 bases and J lost 4, with 13 bases in between. Donors ranged from about 6 to 90 years old and were healthy Caucasians in Russia. Overall study results and limits: Long-lived and aged donors differed, with more naive CD4+ cells and higher diversity in the long-lived.

The chain couples TRBV15 to TRBJ2-7, with D tentatively TRBD1 or TRBD2 (6 bases each). This sequence was found in a woman under 30 in good health. The material sequenced was blood. The CDR3 sequence: CATSSPIGGYEQYF. CDR3 sequence (DNA): TGTGCCACCAGCAGCCCCATAGGGGGGTACGAGCAGTACTTC.